The entry that follows covers one TCR beta chain sequence. Antigen specificity is unknown. The junction does not match germline at one end; this may be a read error. CDR3 size: 15 residues. The data belong to a study of T cell responses to AZD1222 COVID-19 vaccine. Across the study: Doses given second, at about 4 or about 12 weeks, were pooled.

The assay was immunoSEQ multiplex PCR, and TCRdb's table has in-frame clones only and misses some. The profile shows some 180,000 clones, roughly 92% of them singletons. Study conclusions and caveats: Clonal diversity was possibly underestimated; the donors were predominantly white British and more often female. Distributed over spike, vaccine-associated CD4 TCRs predominated at 160-218 and 743-854. Unmutated variant regions reportedly attract nearly half of all spike-specific TCRs.

The sequences come from peripheral blood, collected on day 0 of AZD1222 vaccination. This TCR was recovered from an adult in good health. The chain is built from TRBV23-1 and TRBJ1-1, with 9 bases that match TRBD1. TRBV23-1 is classed as an ORF, of uncertain function. CDR3 DNA: TGCGCCAGCAGTCAATCGGGGACAGGGAACGCTGAAGCTTTCTTT. Translating it yields CASSQSGTGNAEAFF.